Below are 11 T cell receptor beta chains sequenced from a single sample in a study of cytomegalovirus exposure and HLA in healthy donors. The PCR ran on 60 Vbeta and 13 Jbeta primers. Sequenced by immunoSEQ multiplex PCR; TCRdb stores in-frame clones only, minus some. The data show fewer than 35,000 clones, around nine tenths seen once. Sequencing was done on a sample of PBMCs. These receptors were taken from a boy under 18 in good health and CMV-seronegative.

About this clone: Likely a read error: the CDR3 ends without its conserved phenylalanine or tryptophan. This chain connects TRBV7-3 to TRBJ1-2, with 9 bases lining up with TRBD1. CDR1 and CDR2 (germline): SGHTA, FQGTGA. The V and J ends lost 5 bases and 4 bases, in that order; junction bases with no gene match: 8. The length of the CDR3 is 15 residues. CDR3: CASSVYRGRFYGYTL. CDR3 DNA sequence: TGTGCCAGCAGCGTCTACAGGGGGCGCTTCTATGGCTACACCCTC.

The rearrangement links TRBV6-5 to TRBJ2-1, with 9 bases aligning to TRBD2. The CDR3 sequence is 15 residues long. Germline V gene sequence: CDR1 MNHEY, CDR2 SVGAGI. J lost 9 bases, V lost 2 bases, and 8 bases had no gene match. The chain's CDR3 is CASSYVAGVSGEQFF. CDR3 nucleotide sequence: TGTGCCAGCAGTTACGTAGCGGGGGTATCTGGTGAGCAGTTCTTC.

This clone has only a few counts. The chain employs TRBV4-1 and TRBJ2-7, with TRBD2 matching over 9 bases. The CDR3 has 15 amino acids. Germline-derived CDR1 and CDR2 are MGHRA and YSYEKL. Trimming took 2 bases from V and 3 from J; bases not matched to a gene: 5. Written as DNA, the CDR3 is TGCGCCAGCAGCCAATTAGCGGGGGCCCACTACGAGCAGTACTTC. This gives the protein CASSQLAGAHYEQYF.

The V and J genes are TRBV9 and TRBJ1-2, with D unclear. This CDR3 comprises 13 residues. Trimming left V 0 bases short and J 7 bases short, with 10 bases between. The germline CDR1 and CDR2 sequences are SGDLS and YYNGEE. The CDR3: CASSVDRSRGYTF. DNA for the CDR3: TGTGCCAGCAGCGTAGACCGCAGTCGTGGCTACACCTTC.

This chain links TRBV9 with TRBJ2-1; TRBD2 is a possible D gene (6 bases). CDR1 and CDR2 (germline): SGDLS, YYNGEE. CDR3 length equals 17 residues. V lost 4 bases to trimming and J lost 2 bases, with 19 bases between them. CDR3 protein: CASSPPLVSSAYNEQFF. CDR3 bases: TGTGCCAGCAGCCCGCCCCTTGTTTCTAGCGCCTACAATGAGCAGTTCTTC.

The chain links TRBV4-1 to TRBJ1-4; D gene unclear. The CDR3 contains 14 residues. The germline V gene encodes CDR1 MGHRA and CDR2 YSYEKL. The V end lost 6 bases, the J end lost 0 bases, and 8 bases lay between the germline ends. CDR3 nucleotide sequence: TGCGCCAGCAGTCTCAGTCCAACTAATGAAAAACTGTTTTTT. Translated: CASSLSPTNEKLFF.

This clone has just a few counts. The V call is TRBV5-1, the J call TRBJ1-1; D call uncertain. CDR3 size: 13 residues. Germline V gene lookup returns CDR1 SGHRS and CDR2 YFSETQ. V shed 2 bases and J shed 0 bases, with 5 bases lying between them. Here the CDR3 reads CASSFKLNTEAFF. The CDR3 DNA reads TGCGCCAGCAGCTTTAAGCTGAACACTGAAGCTTTCTTT.

This clone appeared a single time. The V gene is TRBV19, the J gene TRBJ2-7, with 8 nucleotides matching TRBD1. The CDR3 sequence is 15 residues long. Trimming cost V 3 bases and J 3 bases; bases outside gene matches: 7. Germline V CDR1 and CDR2: LNHDA, SQIVND (reference sequence). CDR3 sequence (DNA): TGTGCCAGTAGTATCCGACAGGGGCCCTTCTACGAGCAGTACTTC. Protein product: CASSIRQGPFYEQYF. Supplemented by reference TRBV19 and TRBJ2-7, the full variable domain reads DGGITQSPKYLFRKEGQNVTLSCEQNLNHDAMYWYRQDPGQGLRLIYYSQIVNDFQKGDIAEGYSVSREKKESFPLTVTSAQKNPTAFYLCASSIRQGPFYEQYFGPGTRLTVT.

The chain links TRBV5-8 to TRBJ2-1, with 13 bases lining up with TRBD2. This CDR3 is 17 amino acids long. The junction had 6 bases not matched to a gene; V was cut back by 4 bases and J by 2 bases. CDR1 and CDR2 from the germline V gene are SGHTS and YDEGEE. In DNA form, the CDR3 reads TGTGCCAGCAGCCTCCGACTAGCGGGGGGCACCTACAATGAGCAGTTCTTC. Its protein is CASSLRLAGGTYNEQFF. The variable domain in full, completed from reference TRBV5-8 and TRBJ2-1, reads EAGVTQSPTHLIKTRGQQATLRCSPISGHTSVYWYQQALGLGLQFLLWYDEGEERNRGNFPPRFSGRQFPNYSSELNVNALELEDSALYLCASSLRLAGGTYNEQFFGPGTRLTVL.

The rearrangement uses TRBV9 and TRBJ2-5; 9 bases agree with TRBD2. This CDR3 region has 16 residues. Germline assignment: CDR1 SGDLS and CDR2 YYNGEE. Losses at the gene ends were 0 bases for V and 1 base for J; bases not matched to a gene: 4. CDR3 sequence (DNA): TGTGCCAGCAGCGTAGTAGGGCGGGGGGGCCAAGAGACCCAGTACTTC. Its translation: CASSVVGRGGQETQYF. Looking up the rest from reference TRBV9 and TRBJ2-5 gives the full variable domain: DSGVTQTPKHLITATGQRVTLRCSPRSGDLSVYWYQQSLDQGLQFLIQYYNGEERAKGNILERFSAQQFPDLHSELNLSSLELGDSALYFCASSVVGRGGQETQYFGPGTRLLVL.

The chain carries TRBV6-1 and TRBJ2-7; 7 bases fit TRBD1. From germline, CDR1 is MNHNS and CDR2 SASEGT. The CDR3 has 15 amino acids. The V gene end was trimmed by 3 bases and the J gene end by 0 bases; junction bases not matched to a gene: 5. CDR3 amino acids: CASSDRRDSSYEQYF. CDR3 nucleotide sequence: TGTGCCAGCAGTGATCGCCGGGACAGCTCCTACGAGCAGTACTTC.